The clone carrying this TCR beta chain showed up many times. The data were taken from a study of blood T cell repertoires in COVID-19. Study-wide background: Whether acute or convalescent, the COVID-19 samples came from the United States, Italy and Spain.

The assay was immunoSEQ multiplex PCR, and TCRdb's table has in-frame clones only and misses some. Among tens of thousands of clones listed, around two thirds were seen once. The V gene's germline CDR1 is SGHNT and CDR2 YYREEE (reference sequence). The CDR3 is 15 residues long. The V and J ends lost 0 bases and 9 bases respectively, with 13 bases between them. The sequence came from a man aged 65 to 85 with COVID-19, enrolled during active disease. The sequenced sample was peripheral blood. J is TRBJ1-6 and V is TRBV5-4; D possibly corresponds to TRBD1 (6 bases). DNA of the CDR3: TGTGCCAGCAGCTTGGGAACAGGGAGCGTTTCACCCCTCCACTTT. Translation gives CASSLGTGSVSPLHF.